The clone carrying this T cell receptor beta chain has just one count. CDR1 is LGHDT and CDR2 is YNNKEL in the germline V gene (reference sequence). The CDR3 is 14 residues long. Germline trimming cut 2 bases from V and 5 bases from J; bases unmatched to any gene: 0. The data were obtained in a study of blood T cell repertoires in COVID-19. The wider study: The United States, Italy and Spain supplied acute and convalescent COVID-19 samples. T cells, B-cell-depleted T cells, or PBMCs supplied cDNA or gDNA.

Per the original data handling: Estimation of nucleated cell counts was performed using reference gene primer amplification. The protocol was immunoSEQ multiplex PCR, while the TCRdb copy is restricted to in-frame clones and leaves out a portion. The DNA was the basis for D and trimming; V, J and clone size are from that table. The sample includes around 100,000 clones, roughly 84% seen only once; the top ten take 0.7% to 1%. The sequence derives from a woman aged 70-85 years with acute or convalescent COVID-19. The sequenced material came from peripheral blood. J is TRBJ2-2 and V is TRBV3-1 (or the pseudogene TRBV3-2), with 9 nucleotides matching TRBD2. The CDR3 sequence: CASSQSGRTGELFF. The CDR3 bases are TGTGCCAGCAGCCAAAGCGGGAGGACCGGGGAGCTGTTTTTT.